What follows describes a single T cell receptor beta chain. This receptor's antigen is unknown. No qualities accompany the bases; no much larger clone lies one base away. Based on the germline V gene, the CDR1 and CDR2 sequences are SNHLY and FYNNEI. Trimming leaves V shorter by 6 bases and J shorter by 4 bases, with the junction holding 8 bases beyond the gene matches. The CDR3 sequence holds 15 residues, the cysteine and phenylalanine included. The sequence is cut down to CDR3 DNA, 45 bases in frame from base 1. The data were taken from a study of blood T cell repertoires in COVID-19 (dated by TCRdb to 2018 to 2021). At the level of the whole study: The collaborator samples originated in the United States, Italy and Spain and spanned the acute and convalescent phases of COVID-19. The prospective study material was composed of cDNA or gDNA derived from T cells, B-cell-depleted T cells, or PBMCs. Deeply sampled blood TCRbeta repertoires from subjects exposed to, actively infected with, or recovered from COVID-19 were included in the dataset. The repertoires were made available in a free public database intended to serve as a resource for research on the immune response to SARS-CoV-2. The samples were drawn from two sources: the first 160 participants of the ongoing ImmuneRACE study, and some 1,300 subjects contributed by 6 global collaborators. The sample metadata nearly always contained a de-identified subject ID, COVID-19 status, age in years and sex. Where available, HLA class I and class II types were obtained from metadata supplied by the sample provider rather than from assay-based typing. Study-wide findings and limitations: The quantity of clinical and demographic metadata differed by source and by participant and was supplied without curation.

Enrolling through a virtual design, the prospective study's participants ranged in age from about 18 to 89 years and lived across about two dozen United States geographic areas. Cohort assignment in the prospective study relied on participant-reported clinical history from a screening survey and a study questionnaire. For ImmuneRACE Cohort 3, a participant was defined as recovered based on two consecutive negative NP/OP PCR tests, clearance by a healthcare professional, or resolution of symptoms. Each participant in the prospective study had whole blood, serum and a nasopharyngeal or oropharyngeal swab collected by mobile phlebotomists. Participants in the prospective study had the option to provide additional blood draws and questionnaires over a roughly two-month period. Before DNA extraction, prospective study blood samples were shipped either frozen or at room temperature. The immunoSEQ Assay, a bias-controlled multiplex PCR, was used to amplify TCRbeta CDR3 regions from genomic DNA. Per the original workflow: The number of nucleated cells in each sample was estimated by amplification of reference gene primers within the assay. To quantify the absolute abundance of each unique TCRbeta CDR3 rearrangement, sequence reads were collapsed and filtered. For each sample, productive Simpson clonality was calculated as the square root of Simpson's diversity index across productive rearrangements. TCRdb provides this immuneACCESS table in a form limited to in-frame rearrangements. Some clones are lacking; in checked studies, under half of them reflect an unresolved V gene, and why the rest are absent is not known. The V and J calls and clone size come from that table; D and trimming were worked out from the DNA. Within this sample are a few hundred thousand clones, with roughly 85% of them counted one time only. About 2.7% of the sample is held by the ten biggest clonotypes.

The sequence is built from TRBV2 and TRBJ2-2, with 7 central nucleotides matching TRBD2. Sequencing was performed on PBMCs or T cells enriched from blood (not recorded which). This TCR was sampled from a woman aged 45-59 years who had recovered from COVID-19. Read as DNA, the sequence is TGTGCCAGCAGGCAGCCCGGGACTATCACCGGGGAGCTGTTTTTT. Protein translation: CASRQPGTITGELFF.